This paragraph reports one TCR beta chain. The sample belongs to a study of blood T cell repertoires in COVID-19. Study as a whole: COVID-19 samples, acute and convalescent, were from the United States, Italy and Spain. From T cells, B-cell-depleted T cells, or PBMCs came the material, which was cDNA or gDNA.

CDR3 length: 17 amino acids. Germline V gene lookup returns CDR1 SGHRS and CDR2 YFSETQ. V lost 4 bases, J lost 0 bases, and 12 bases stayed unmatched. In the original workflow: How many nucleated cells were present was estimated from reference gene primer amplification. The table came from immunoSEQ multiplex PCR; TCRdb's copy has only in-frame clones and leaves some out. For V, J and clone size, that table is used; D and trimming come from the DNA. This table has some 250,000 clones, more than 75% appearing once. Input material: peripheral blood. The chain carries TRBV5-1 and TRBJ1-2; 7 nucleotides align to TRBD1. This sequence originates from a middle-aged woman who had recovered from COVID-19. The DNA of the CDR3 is TGCGCCAGCAGCCCACCCAACCAACAGGGGACTAACTATGGCTACACCTTC. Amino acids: CASSPPNQQGTNYGYTF. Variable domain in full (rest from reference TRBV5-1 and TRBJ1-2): KAGVTQTPRYLIKTRGQQVTLSCSPISGHRSVSWYQQTPGQGLQFLFEYFSETQRNKGNFPGRFSGRQFSNSRSEMNVSTLELGDSALYLCASSPPNQQGTNYGYTFGSGTRLTVV.